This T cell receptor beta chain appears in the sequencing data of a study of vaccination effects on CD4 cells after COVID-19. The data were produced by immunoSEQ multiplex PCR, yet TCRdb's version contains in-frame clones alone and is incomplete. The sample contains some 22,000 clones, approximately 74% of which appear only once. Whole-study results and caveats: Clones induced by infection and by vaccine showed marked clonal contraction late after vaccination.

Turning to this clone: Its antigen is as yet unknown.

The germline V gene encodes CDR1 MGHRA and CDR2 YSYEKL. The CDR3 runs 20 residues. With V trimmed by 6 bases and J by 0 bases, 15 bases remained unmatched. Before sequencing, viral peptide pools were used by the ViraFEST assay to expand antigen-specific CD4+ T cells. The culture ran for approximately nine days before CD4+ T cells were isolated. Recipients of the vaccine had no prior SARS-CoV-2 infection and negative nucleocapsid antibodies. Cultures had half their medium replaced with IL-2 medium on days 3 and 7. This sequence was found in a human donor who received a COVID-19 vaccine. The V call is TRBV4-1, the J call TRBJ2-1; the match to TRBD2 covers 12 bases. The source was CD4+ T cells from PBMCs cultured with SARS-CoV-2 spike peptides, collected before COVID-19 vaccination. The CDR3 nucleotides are TGCGCCAGCAGACAGGGACCCTGGACTAGCGGGACCAGCTCCTACAATGAGCAGTTCTTC. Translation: CASRQGPWTSGTSSYNEQFF.